The 10 T cell receptor beta chains presented below share a single source sample, sequenced in a study of metastatic and nonmetastatic thyroid tumors. Every patient underwent thyroid surgery untreated. With MiXCR, TCRdb reprocessed the PCR reads. Of around 23,000 clones listed, less than 25% are singletons. Sequencing used blood. These receptors all come from a male donor with papillary thyroid cancer or a benign thyroid nodule (not recorded which). Some clones in this sample may be carry-over from other donors' samples.

At least ten counts were recorded for this clone. This rearrangement joins TRBV2 to TRBJ2-5, with 7 bases lining up with TRBD1. Germline CDR1 and CDR2: SNHLY and FYNNEI. V lost 5 bases to trimming and J lost 2 bases; unmatched junction nucleotides: 2. The CDR3 is 13 residues long. CDR3 nucleotides: TGTGCCAGCAGTCGGGACAGACAAGAGACCCAGTACTTC. Its translation is CASSRDRQETQYF.

This clone was seen at least ten times. CDR3 amino acids: CASSGQGGIGNTIYF. The CDR3 DNA sequence: TGTGCCAGCAGCGGACAGGGGGGAATTGGAAACACCATATATTTT. The V call is TRBV7-9, the J call TRBJ1-3, with TRBD1 matching 10 bases. Losses at the gene ends were 5 bases for V and 3 bases for J; bases not matched to a gene: 4. The CDR3 runs to 15 residues. CDR1 and CDR2 from the germline V gene are SEHNR and FQNEAQ (reference sequence).

This clone was detected many times. The V gene is TRBV9, the J gene TRBJ1-3, with D hard to call. CDR3 size: 15 residues. Germline lookup yields CDR1 SGDLS and CDR2 YYNGEE. Trimming shortened V by 3 bases and J by 0 bases, and 10 bases separated the two germline ends. This chain's CDR3 is CASSGTRTSGNTIYF. For the CDR3, the DNA is TGTGCCAGCAGCGGGACGCGGACCTCTGGAAACACCATATATTTT.

This clone was seen many times. For the CDR3, the DNA is TGTGCCAGCAGTGACTCAGGGAACACTGAAGCTTTCTTT. Its translation: CASSDSGNTEAFF. The chain recombines TRBV6-4 with TRBJ1-1; D call uncertain. CDR3 size: 13 residues. The germline V gene encodes CDR1 MRHNA and CDR2 SNTAGT. V lost 0 bases, J lost 1 base, and 3 bases lay in between.

In its sample, this clone was seen many times. The CDR3: CASSFSSLPGGADTQYF. The CDR3 DNA reads TGTGCCAGCAGCTTCTCTAGTTTACCAGGGGGCGCAGATACGCAGTATTTT. V and J are TRBV11-3 and TRBJ2-3; 8 positions agree with TRBD1. Germline CDR1 and CDR2: SGHNT and YENEEA. There are 17 residues in the CDR3. The V gene end was trimmed by 3 bases and the J gene end by 4 bases; junction bases not matched to a gene: 12. Full variable domain (remainder filled in from reference TRBV11-3 and TRBJ2-3): EAGVVQSPRYKIIEKKQPVAFWCNPISGHNTLYWYLQNLGQGPELLIRYENEEAVDDSQLPKDRFSAERLKGVDSTLKIQPAELGDSAVYLCASSFSSLPGGADTQYFGPGTRLTVL.

This clone was seen many times. The chain has TRBV7-3 and TRBJ2-1, with 8 bases identical to TRBD2. The V gene's germline CDR1 is SGHTA and CDR2 FQGTGA. V was pared by 4 bases and J by 3 bases, with 8 bases of the junction left unmatched. The CDR3 extends over 16 amino acids. CDR3 residues: CASSSTLTSGYNEQFF. CDR3 bases: TGTGCCAGCAGCTCCACCCTAACTAGCGGCTACAATGAGCAGTTCTTC.

This clone was counted many times. The chain joins TRBV5-4 to TRBJ1-4; D might be TRBD1 (6 bases). This CDR3 is built from 15 residues. The V and J ends lost 0 bases and 4 bases respectively, with 10 bases between them. Germline CDR1 reads SGHNT; CDR2 reads YYREEE (reference sequence). CDR3 loop: CASSLAGAGNEKLFF. Written as DNA, the CDR3 is TGTGCCAGCAGCTTGGCAGGGGCGGGTAATGAAAAACTGTTTTTT.

This clone occurred many times. This specimen includes other DNA sequences encoding the same CDR3. This sequence joins TRBV19 and TRBJ2-6; unclear D gene. From germline, CDR1 is LNHDA and CDR2 SQIVND (reference sequence). Trimming cost V 5 bases and J 1 base, with 9 bases left between them. This CDR3 has 15 residues. CDR3 protein: CASSRSESGANVLTF. The CDR3 DNA is TGTGCCAGTAGTCGGTCTGAATCTGGGGCCAACGTCCTGACTTTC. Filled out from reference TRBV19 and TRBJ2-6, the complete variable domain reads DGGITQSPKYLFRKEGQNVTLSCEQNLNHDAMYWYRQDPGQGLRLIYYSQIVNDFQKGDIAEGYSVSREKKESFPLTVTSAQKNPTAFYLCASSRSESGANVLTFGAGSRLTVL.

The sample holds many counts of this clone. The rearrangement joins TRBV5-1 to TRBJ1-1, with D possibly TRBD1 on 6 matching bases. The CDR3 loop spans 14 amino acids. V was trimmed by 4 bases and J by 1 base, leaving 11 bases between them. Germline loops: CDR1 SGHRS, CDR2 YFSETQ. The CDR3 DNA reads TGCGCCAGCAGCCGGGGGGCCCAGAACACTGAAGCTTTCTTT. This encodes CASSRGAQNTEAFF. Using reference TRBV5-1 and TRBJ1-1 for the parts outside the CDR3, the full variable domain is KAGVTQTPRYLIKTRGQQVTLSCSPISGHRSVSWYQQTPGQGLQFLFEYFSETQRNKGNFPGRFSGRQFSNSRSEMNVSTLELGDSALYLCASSRGAQNTEAFFGQGTRLTVV.

The table lists this clone with a few counts. Within the sample, other DNA sequences also encode this same CDR3. The chain carries TRBV5-1 and TRBJ2-7; 8 bases fit TRBD2. The CDR3 is made up of 15 amino acids. Germline V gene data show CDR1 as SGHRS and CDR2 as YFSETQ. The V segment lost 2 bases and the J segment 6 bases; nucleotides outside the gene matches: 10. The CDR3 is CASSFPVGGGAEQYF. In DNA, the CDR3 is TGCGCCAGCAGCTTCCCGGTCGGGGGGGGCGCCGAGCAGTACTTC.